The 24 T cell receptor beta chains given below trace back to one sample, sequenced in a study of long-term antiretroviral therapy in people with HIV. Samples were assayed with immunoSEQ v3.0 at survey level. The table came from immunoSEQ multiplex PCR; TCRdb's copy has only in-frame clones and leaves some out. This table has tens of thousands of clones, more than 70% appearing once. The sample here was unsorted PBMCs, taken 1.7 to 1.8 years before starting antiretroviral therapy. These receptors were obtained from a woman aged 35 to 49 with HIV.

The chain joins TRBV7-9 to TRBJ2-1; possibly TRBD1 or TRBD2 for D (5 bases each). Trimming took 4 bases from V and 4 from J, leaving 20 bases between them. Germline V gene data show CDR1 as SEHNR and CDR2 as FQNEAQ (reference sequence). This CDR3 spans 17 amino acids. The CDR3: CASSWALRGGGYNEQFF. The CDR3 bases are TGTGCCAGCAGCTGGGCCCTACGGGGCGGAGGTTACAATGAGCAGTTCTTC. Full variable domain (rest looked up from reference TRBV7-9 and TRBJ2-1): DTGVSQNPRHKITKRGQNVTFRCDPISEHNRLYWYRQTLGQGPEFLTYFQNEAQLEKSRLLSDRFSAERPKGSFSTLEIQRTEQGDSAMYLCASSWALRGGGYNEQFFGPGTRLTVL.

J is TRBJ2-1 and V is TRBV29-1; D not certain. This CDR3 is 11 amino acids long. In germline, CDR1 is SQVTM, CDR2 ANQGSEA. The V and J ends lost 3 bases and 3 bases respectively, with 3 bases between them. CDR3 nucleotide sequence: TGCAGCGTTGAGGGCTACAATGAGCAGTTCTTC. Protein: CSVEGYNEQFF.

The rearrangement links TRBV18 to TRBJ1-2; the D is unclear. CDR1 is KGHSH, CDR2 LQKENI, per germline. This CDR3 contains 13 residues. V lost 1 base to trimming and J lost 8 bases, with 11 bases between them. The CDR3 DNA reads TGTGCCAGCTCACCACTGGAGGGCTTAGGCTACACCTTC. Amino acid sequence: CASSPLEGLGYTF. Supplemented by reference TRBV18 and TRBJ1-2, the full variable domain reads NAGVMQNPRHLVRRRGQEARLRCSPMKGHSHVYWYRQLPEEGLKFMVYLQKENIIDESGMPKERFSAEFPKEGPSILRIQQVVRGDSAAYFCASSPLEGLGYTFGSGTRLTVV.

The chain combines TRBV7-2 with TRBJ2-1; 10 positions agree with TRBD1. Germline V gene data show CDR1 as SGHTA and CDR2 as FQGNSA. The CDR3 sequence is 14 residues long. The junction had 2 bases not matched to a gene; V was cut back by 3 bases and J by 6 bases. The CDR3 bases are TGTGCCAGCAGCTTCCGGACAGGGGGCAATGAGCAGTTCTTC. Translated: CASSFRTGGNEQFF. The whole variable domain, remainder taken from reference TRBV7-2 and TRBJ2-1, is GAGVSQSPSNKVTEKGKDVELRCDPISGHTALYWYRQSLGQGLEFLIYFQGNSAPDKSGLPSDRFSAERTGGSVSTLTIQRTQQEDSAVYLCASSFRTGGNEQFFGPGTRLTVL.

This chain uses TRBV7-2 with TRBJ1-1; 8 bases fit TRBD1. The CDR3 runs 15 residues. Trimming cost V 4 bases and J 11 bases; bases outside gene matches: 15. CDR1 and CDR2 (germline): SGHTA, FQGNSA. In DNA, the CDR3 is TGTGCCAGCAGCTATCACGCCGGGACAGGAATAAAGGCTTTCTTT. This gives the protein CASSYHAGTGIKAFF. Looking up the rest from reference TRBV7-2 and TRBJ1-1 gives the full variable domain: GAGVSQSPSNKVTEKGKDVELRCDPISGHTALYWYRQSLGQGLEFLIYFQGNSAPDKSGLPSDRFSAERTGGSVSTLTIQRTQQEDSAVYLCASSYHAGTGIKAFFGQGTRLTVV.

The V gene is TRBV5-6, the J gene TRBJ2-3; TRBD2 is a possible D gene (6 bases). The CDR3 covers 16 residues. V lost 4 bases to trimming and J lost 0 bases, with 15 bases between them. Germline V gene sequence: CDR1 SGHDT, CDR2 YYEEEE. CDR3 nucleotide sequence: TGTGCCAGCAGCCTACGGCGGAGGGCTAGCACAGATACGCAGTATTTT. Translation gives CASSLRRRASTDTQYF.

A few counts support this clone. V is TRBV7-2 and J is TRBJ1-5, with D possibly matching TRBD1 (5 bases). V was cut by 5 bases and J by 7 bases, with 12 bases left in between. The CDR3 runs to 13 residues. CDR1 and CDR2 from the germline V gene are SGHTA and FQGNSA. The CDR3 loop reads CASSGGQEQPQHF. The DNA for the CDR3 is TGTGCCAGCAGCGGTGGACAAGAACAGCCCCAGCATTTT.

Only a few counts were recorded for this clone. V gene TRBV29-1 combines with J gene TRBJ2-1, with 9 positions matching TRBD1. CDR3 length: 14 residues. The junction had 7 bases not matched to a gene; V was cut back by 3 bases and J by 7 bases. Germline CDR1 is SQVTM and CDR2 is ANQGSEA. The CDR3 DNA follows: TGCAGCGTTGAGGGGTGGGACAGGGTGAATGAGCAGTTCTTC. Translated: CSVEGWDRVNEQFF.

J is TRBJ1-1 and V is TRBV10-3, with 7 bases matching TRBD1. Per the germline V gene, CDR1 is ENHRY and CDR2 is SYGVKD. After removal of 1 base from V and 0 bases from J, the junction contained 2 bases not matched to a gene. The CDR3 has 15 residues. The CDR3 reads CAISEWDSMNTEAFF. The CDR3 coding sequence is TGTGCCATCAGTGAGTGGGACAGTATGAACACTGAAGCTTTCTTT.

The chain couples TRBV7-2 to TRBJ2-5; TRBD1 matches 7 bases. The CDR3 covers 13 residues. V shed 1 base and J 8 bases; nucleotides not matched to a gene: 4. Germline CDR1 and CDR2: SGHTA and FQGNSA. The CDR3: CASSLDWTGTQYF. The CDR3 region has the DNA TGTGCCAGCAGCTTAGATTGGACAGGAACCCAGTACTTC.

The V and J genes are TRBV11-2 and TRBJ2-5; the D gene could be TRBD1 or TRBD2 (6 bases each). The ends were cut back, 1 base at V and 0 bases at J, with 18 bases in the middle. Germline V lookup: CDR1 SGHAT, CDR2 FQNNGV. This CDR3 contains 18 residues. As DNA, the CDR3 is TGTGCCAGCAGCTTAGGGCGGCTAACCGGGGGCTACCAAGAGACCCAGTACTTC. Residues: CASSLGRLTGGYQETQYF.

The chain has TRBV11-2 and TRBJ1-6, with TRBD1 as a possible D gene (6 bases). Germline CDR1 and CDR2: SGHAT and FQNNGV. Trimming shortened V by 5 bases and J by 7 bases, and 9 bases separated the two germline ends. The CDR3 length is 13 residues. The CDR3 region is CASSLDRNSPLHF. CDR3 DNA: TGTGCCAGCAGCCTCGACAGGAATTCACCCCTCCACTTT.

The V call is TRBV10-1, the J call TRBJ2-7; weak D call: TRBD2 (6 bases). Germline V gene data show CDR1 as WNHNN and CDR2 as SYGVQD (reference sequence). Trimming took 4 bases from V and 3 from J, leaving 25 bases between them. The CDR3 length is 18 residues. The CDR3 here is CASSGFRLVGSGLYEQYF. DNA for the CDR3: TGCGCCAGCAGTGGATTCCGACTAGTTGGCTCGGGTCTCTACGAGCAGTACTTC.

This clone was counted only a few times. The V and J genes are TRBV5-1 and TRBJ2-7, with 9 bases aligning to TRBD1. V trimming: 4 bases; J trimming: 4 bases; junction bases outside the gene matches: 6. Germline values: CDR1 SGHRS, CDR2 YFSETQ. There are 14 residues in the CDR3. CDR3 in DNA: TGCGCCAGCAGCCTATACAGGGGGCCTTACGAGCAGTACTTC. Its protein is CASSLYRGPYEQYF. The full variable domain, with the rest looked up from reference TRBV5-1 and TRBJ2-7, is KAGVTQTPRYLIKTRGQQVTLSCSPISGHRSVSWYQQTPGQGLQFLFEYFSETQRNKGNFPGRFSGRQFSNSRSEMNVSTLELGDSALYLCASSLYRGPYEQYFGPGTRLTVT.

On this clone: It is likely a read error, because the conserved phenylalanine at the end of the CDR3 is missing. The chain links TRBV29-1 to TRBJ1-2; D gene ambiguous. Germline V CDR1 and CDR2: SQVTM, ANQGSEA. V dropped 6 bases and J dropped 7 bases, with 24 bases sitting between them. CDR3 length equals 15 residues. The CDR3 DNA follows: TGCAGCGTGGATGCCGGGAACGGCTTAGGACGTGGCTACACCCTC. Translated: CSVDAGNGLGRGYTL.

J is TRBJ2-5 and V is TRBV11-2, with a possible D match to TRBD2 (6 bases). Germline assignment: CDR1 SGHAT and CDR2 FQNNGV. V was shortened by 5 bases and J by 2 bases, with 15 bases between the two germline ends. This CDR3 has 15 residues. The CDR3: CASSEWVGRQETQYF. In nucleotides, the CDR3 is TGTGCCAGCAGCGAATGGGTAGGGAGGCAAGAGACCCAGTACTTC. Drawing the rest from reference TRBV11-2 and TRBJ2-5, the complete variable domain is EAGVAQSPRYKIIEKRQSVAFWCNPISGHATLYWYQQILGQGPKLLIQFQNNGVVDDSQLPKDRFSAERLKGVDSTLKIQPAKLEDSAVYLCASSEWVGRQETQYFGPGTRLLVL.

The V gene is TRBV5-1, the J gene TRBJ1-4, with 7 bases that match TRBD1. CDR1 is SGHRS and CDR2 is YFSETQ in the germline V gene. The CDR3 spans 14 residues. The V segment lost 4 bases and the J segment 6 bases; nucleotides outside the gene matches: 6. The CDR3 sequence: CASSQGQWDEKLFF. In nucleotides, the CDR3 is TGCGCCAGCAGCCAGGGACAGTGGGATGAAAAACTGTTTTTT.

The chain combines TRBV29-1 with TRBJ1-1, with D possibly matching TRBD1 (6 bases). Trimming pared 3 bases from V and 7 bases from J, leaving 12 bases between. Germline values: CDR1 SQVTM, CDR2 ANQGSEA. This CDR3 comprises 12 residues. The DNA of the CDR3 is TGCAGCGTTGATGAAGGGGGAGGTGAAGCTTTCTTT. Amino acids: CSVDEGGGEAFF.

The genes are TRBV6-6 and TRBJ2-7; 9 bases are a match to TRBD2. The CDR3 consists of 16 residues. The J segment lost 3 bases and the V segment lost 5 bases, leaving 11 bases of the junction unmatched. CDR1 MNHNY and CDR2 SVGAGI come from the germline V gene (reference sequence). Here the CDR3 reads CASSPRILAGRYEQYF. Here the CDR3 DNA reads TGTGCCAGCAGTCCTCGAATTCTAGCGGGGCGCTACGAGCAGTACTTC.

This clone has only one observation. The chain is built from TRBV7-2 and TRBJ2-5, with a tentative D call TRBD2 (5 bases). V lost 1 base, J lost 6 bases, and 12 bases lay in between. Germline CDR1 SGHTA, CDR2 FQGNSA. CDR3 length: 14 residues. CDR3 bases: TGTGCCAGCAGCTTAGAGACGGGATCGAAGACCCAGTACTTC. The encoded protein is CASSLETGSKTQYF.

This clone was counted only a few times. The chain has TRBV2 and TRBJ1-2; D is perhaps TRBD1 (6 bases). The CDR3 is made up of 14 amino acids. V was clipped by 7 bases and J by 3 bases, with 15 bases between them. CDR1 is SNHLY and CDR2 is FYNNEI in the germline V gene. CDR3: CASKSQGLDYGYTF. In nucleotides, the CDR3 is TGTGCCAGCAAAAGCCAGGGGCTCGACTATGGCTACACCTTC.

This clone was detected only once. The chain joins TRBV29-1 to TRBJ2-7; D may be TRBD2 (5 bases). Germline loops: CDR1 SQVTM, CDR2 ANQGSEA. Trimming left V 4 bases short and J 0 bases short, with 16 bases between. The CDR3 is 15 residues long. The CDR3 spells CSVAPREGISYEQYF. The CDR3 region has the DNA TGCAGCGTTGCTCCGAGGGAAGGGATCTCCTACGAGCAGTACTTC.

The table lists this clone with a few counts. The J gene is TRBJ2-7, the V gene TRBV6-5; tentatively, D is TRBD1 or TRBD2 (7 bases each). Between the trimmed V and J ends, which lost 0 bases and 3 bases, there was a span of 9 bases. The CDR3 loop spans 14 amino acids. The germline V gene has CDR1 MNHEY and CDR2 SVGAGI. CDR3 region: CASSYSRGGYEQYF. CDR3 nucleotide sequence: TGTGCCAGCAGTTACTCCAGGGGGGGCTACGAGCAGTACTTC.

The V gene is TRBV7-2, the J gene TRBJ1-2, with D perhaps matching TRBD1 (5 bases). Germline V gives CDR1 SGHTA, CDR2 FQGNSA. CDR3 length: 13 residues. Trimming removed 1 base at V and 4 bases at J, with 7 bases between. The CDR3 bases are TGTGCCAGCAGCTTAGGGACAACCTATGGCTACACCTTC. Residues: CASSLGTTYGYTF.